These 29 T cell receptor beta chains were all obtained from the same sample, sequenced in a study of T cells after posttransplantation cyclophosphamide. Treatment was busulfan-fludarabine conditioning, a marrow graft, and cyclophosphamide on days +3 and +4. Repertoires were generated with immunoSEQ multiplex PCR, while TCRdb's copy carries only in-frame clones and drops some. Of 35,000 to 50,000 clones listed, less than 95% are singletons. The material was PBMCs, obtained roughly 59 days after allogeneic stem cell transplant with posttransplant cyclophosphamide. The receptors shown here come from a male patient aged 60-70 years who received an allogeneic stem cell transplant from a related donor and was CMV-positive. Some of these T cells may belong to the graft donor.

The V gene is TRBV11-2, the J gene TRBJ2-7; 7 bases are a match to TRBD1. The CDR3 spans 16 residues. Germline CDR1 SGHAT, CDR2 FQNNGV. The V gene end was trimmed by 3 bases and the J gene end by 0 bases; junction bases not matched to a gene: 8. The chain's CDR3 is CASSFLGGRSSYEQYV. In DNA, the CDR3 is TGTGCCAGCAGCTTCCTAGGGGGCCGAAGCTCCTACGAGCAGTACGTC.

The rearrangement joins TRBV6-1 to TRBJ2-5; a possible D gene is TRBD1 (6 bases). Germline V gene data show CDR1 as MNHNS and CDR2 as SASEGT. V lost 3 bases to trimming and J lost 7 bases, with 12 bases between them. CDR3 size: 13 residues. The chain's CDR3 is CASSDATGWTQYF. The CDR3 coding sequence is TGTGCCAGCAGTGACGCTACAGGGTGGACCCAGTACTTC.

The genes are TRBV2 and TRBJ1-5, with D unclear. The CDR3 consists of 16 residues. Germline CDR1 and CDR2: SNHLY and FYNNEI. The V end was cut by 4 bases, the J end by 1 base, with 14 bases between. CDR3 DNA: TGTGCCAGCAGTGCCTTAGTTAAACAGAGCAATCAGCCCCAGCATTTT. Amino acids: CASSALVKQSNQPQHF. Full variable domain (rest looked up from reference TRBV2 and TRBJ1-5): EPEVTQTPSHQVTQMGQEVILRCVPISNHLYFYWYRQILGQKVEFLVSFYNNEISEKSEIFDDQFSVERPDGSNFTLKIRSTKLEDSAMYFCASSALVKQSNQPQHFGDGTRLSIL.

The V gene is TRBV19, the J gene TRBJ1-4; D possibly corresponds to TRBD1 (6 bases). The ends were cut back, 8 bases at V and 10 bases at J, with 20 bases in the middle. The CDR3 has 14 residues. Germline CDR1 and CDR2: LNHDA and SQIVND (reference sequence). The CDR3 bases are TGTGCCAGTCAGGACAGTAAGACACCTGTAAAACTGTTTTTT. Amino acids: CASQDSKTPVKLFF.

This rearrangement joins TRBV7-9 to TRBJ1-1, with a weak D call TRBD1 (6 bases). Trimming removed 10 bases from V and 1 base from J, with 16 bases in between. The CDR3 spans 14 residues. Germline V gene sequence: CDR1 SEHNR, CDR2 FQNEAQ (reference sequence). The CDR3 is CAIFPGQWNTEAFF. The DNA of the CDR3 is TGTGCCATTTTCCCAGGACAGTGGAACACTGAAGCTTTCTTT.

The chain recombines TRBV6-5 with TRBJ1-4, with D perhaps TRBD1 (5 bases). The germline CDR1 and CDR2 sequences are MNHEY and SVGAGI. Trimming removed 2 bases at V and 8 bases at J, with 9 bases between. The length of the CDR3 is 13 residues. Written as DNA, the CDR3 is TGTGCCAGCAGTTACGACAGCCGGGAAAAACTGTTTTTT. As protein: CASSYDSREKLFF.

Of note for this clone: Given the absence of the conserved phenylalanine or tryptophan at the CDR3 end, a read error is likely. No DNA is shown, since the ends of the CDR3 on it are uncertain; the CDR3 is the one TCRdb lists. The chain employs TRBV5-1 and TRBJ1-1. Germline values: CDR1 SGHRS, CDR2 YFSETQ. With termini counted, the CDR3 has 12 amino acids. The CDR3 here is CASSLLLVHQGL.

V is TRBV4-1 and J is TRBJ1-4, with 7 bases that match TRBD1. Germline-derived CDR1 and CDR2 are MGHRA and YSYEKL. V lost 0 bases, J lost 4 bases, and 11 bases stayed unmatched. This CDR3 is 18 amino acids long. CDR3 in amino acids: CASSQDGPWGQRNEKLFF. The CDR3 DNA sequence: TGCGCCAGCAGCCAAGATGGGCCGTGGGGACAGCGTAATGAAAAACTGTTTTTT.

This chain uses TRBV7-9 with TRBJ2-5, with 8 bases aligning to TRBD2. Germline-derived CDR1 and CDR2 are SEHNR and FQNEAQ (reference sequence). The CDR3 is made up of 17 amino acids. Germline trimming cut 2 bases from V and 2 bases from J; bases unmatched to any gene: 10. The CDR3 DNA reads as TGTGCCAGCAGCTTATCTTACGGGGGGGCCTGGCAAGAGACCCAGTACTTC. Encoded protein: CASSLSYGGAWQETQYF.

The chain has TRBV28 and TRBJ2-2; D remains unclear. The length of the CDR3 is 15 residues. Trimming took off 2 bases at V and 0 bases at J, with 7 bases between the two ends. Germline-derived CDR1 and CDR2 are MDHEN and SYDVKM. In nucleotides, the CDR3 is TGTGCCAGCAGTTTAGCAGGATCGAACACCGGGGAGCTGTTTTTT. It codes for CASSLAGSNTGELFF.

The genes are TRBV12-2 and TRBJ2-7; the DNA was not used to check the table's D call, TRBD2. TRBV12-2 is reported as a pseudogene. The CDR3 runs 13 residues. Written as DNA, the CDR3 is TGTGCAAGTCGCTTCTGGGAGGGTGGCGAGCAGTACGTC. Encoded protein: CASRFWEGGEQYV.

CDR3 amino acids: CASSSGLDRHTDTQYF. For the CDR3, the DNA is TGTGCCAGCAGTTCCGGACTTGACAGGCATACAGATACGCAGTATTTT. The rearrangement links TRBV5-6 to TRBJ2-3; a weak D match, TRBD1 (6 bases). The CDR3 is made up of 16 amino acids. In germline, CDR1 is SGHDT, CDR2 YYEEEE. The germline V and J ends were trimmed by 5 bases and 3 bases, with 19 bases remaining between them.

J is TRBJ1-2 and V is TRBV28, with 7 nucleotides matching TRBD1. The CDR3 extends over 16 amino acids. The junction had 10 bases not matched to a gene; V was cut back by 3 bases and J by 3 bases. In germline, CDR1 is MDHEN, CDR2 SYDVKM. The CDR3 here is CASSLGLGQDHYGYTF. DNA for the CDR3: TGTGCCAGCAGTTTGGGCCTCGGACAGGACCACTATGGCTACACCTTC.

The chain has TRBV11-2 and TRBJ2-2; no clear D gene. The CDR3 extends over 12 amino acids. Germline CDR1 is SGHAT and CDR2 is FQNNGV. V lost 6 bases, J lost 7 bases, and 9 bases lay in between. The CDR3 bases are TGTGCCAGCAGTTCGGCAGGCGGGGAGCTGTTTTTT. This translates into CASSSAGGELFF.

The genes are TRBV5-8 and TRBJ2-7; D ambiguous. This CDR3 has 12 amino acids. The germline CDR1 and CDR2 sequences are SGHTS and YDEGEE. V was trimmed by 0 bases and J by 6 bases, leaving 7 bases between them. For the CDR3, the DNA is TGTGCCAGCAGCTTGGGAGGTCGCGAGCAGTACTTC. Translated, it gives CASSLGGREQYF.

The J gene is TRBJ2-3, the V gene TRBV7-6, with TRBD2 matching over 12 bases. V lost 2 bases to trimming and J lost 2 bases; unmatched junction nucleotides: 5. This CDR3 is 17 amino acids long. Looked up from germline, CDR1 is SGHVS and CDR2 is FNYEAQ. CDR3 sequence: CASSLFGLAGPTDTQYF. In nucleotides, the CDR3 is TGTGCCAGCAGCTTATTCGGACTAGCGGGACCCACAGATACGCAGTATTTT.

The chain uses TRBV29-1 and TRBJ1-2, with unresolved D. Trimming left V 2 bases short and J 6 bases short, with 7 bases between. This CDR3 is 11 amino acids long. The germline gives CDR1 SQVTM, CDR2 ANQGSEA. CDR3 nucleotides: TGCAGCGTTGAATCGGGGAATGGCTACACCTTC. Its protein is CSVESGNGYTF.

The rearrangement joins TRBV7-9 to TRBJ1-2; no reliable D call. The CDR3 length is 14 residues. V lost 5 bases and J 0 bases, leaving 10 bases between the germline ends. Germline V gives CDR1 SEHNR, CDR2 FQNEAQ (reference sequence). CDR3: CASSARASNYGYTF. For the CDR3, the DNA is TGTGCCAGCAGCGCGAGGGCCTCTAACTATGGCTACACCTTC. Drawing the rest from reference TRBV7-9 and TRBJ1-2, the complete variable domain is DTGVSQNPRHKITKRGQNVTFRCDPISEHNRLYWYRQTLGQGPEFLTYFQNEAQLEKSRLLSDRFSAERPKGSFSTLEIQRTEQGDSAMYLCASSARASNYGYTFGSGTRLTVV.

The rearrangement links TRBV29-1 to TRBJ1-2, with TRBD1 identical over 8 bases. Germline V gene sequence: CDR1 SQVTM, CDR2 ANQGSEA. Trimming cost V 2 bases and J 3 bases; bases outside gene matches: 8. The CDR3 length is 15 residues. The CDR3 spells CSVEQGAGGDYGYTF. The DNA of the CDR3 is TGCAGCGTTGAACAGGGGGCAGGCGGTGACTATGGCTACACCTTC.

CDR3 bases: TGTGCCAGCAGCTTAATGGACTCCCTCTATGGCTACACCTTC. It translates to CASSLMDSLYGYTF. This chain connects TRBV7-9 to TRBJ1-2; D is undetermined. Trimming cost V 2 bases and J 4 bases, with 11 bases left between them. The germline V gene encodes CDR1 SEHNR and CDR2 FQNEAQ (reference sequence). CDR3 length: 14 amino acids.

This clone was picked up one time. The rearrangement links TRBV29-1 to TRBJ2-7; possibly TRBD1 for D (5 bases). The CDR3 consists of 12 residues. Germline V gene sequence: CDR1 SQVTM, CDR2 ANQGSEA. Trimming removed 7 bases from V and 7 bases from J, with 17 bases in between. CDR3 protein: CSADGASGEQYF. CDR3 nucleotide sequence: TGCAGCGCTGATGGGGCCTCCGGGGAGCAGTACTTC.

The chain links TRBV5-8 to TRBJ1-6; D gene uncertain. This CDR3 region has 13 residues. Trimming shortened V by 2 bases and J by 6 bases, and 6 bases separated the two germline ends. The germline V gene has CDR1 SGHTS and CDR2 YDEGEE. In DNA form, the CDR3 reads TGTGCCAGCAGCTTCTCTCTTAATTCACCCCTCCACTTT. Encoded protein: CASSFSLNSPLHF.

The chain couples TRBV27 to TRBJ1-5; D perhaps matches TRBD1 (5 bases). The CDR3 covers 14 residues. V dropped 3 bases and J dropped 4 bases, with 10 bases sitting between them. CDR1 and CDR2 from the germline V gene are MNHEY and SMNVEV (reference sequence). CDR3 region: CASSFGGVNQPQHF. The CDR3 nucleotides read TGTGCCAGCAGTTTCGGGGGGGTGAATCAGCCCCAGCATTTT.

The chain is built from TRBV11-2 and TRBJ2-7, with TRBD2 matching over 7 bases. Germline-derived CDR1 and CDR2 are SGHAT and FQNNGV. V trimming: 1 base; J trimming: 7 bases; junction bases outside the gene matches: 7. The CDR3 is 14 residues long. CDR3 sequence (DNA): TGTGCCAGCAGCTTAGTCGGGGGGTCGACGGAGCAGTACTTC. Translated, it gives CASSLVGGSTEQYF.

The V call is TRBV11-3, the J call TRBJ2-2; 9 positions agree with TRBD1. The junction had 4 bases not matched to a gene; V was cut back by 5 bases and J by 6 bases. The CDR3 runs 14 residues. Germline CDR1 and CDR2: SGHNT and YENEEA. CDR3 region: CASSRRQGAGELFF. For the CDR3, the DNA is TGTGCCAGCAGCCGACGACAGGGGGCCGGGGAGCTGTTTTTT.

The chain uses TRBV14 and TRBJ2-2, with TRBD1 matching over 7 bases. V was clipped by 6 bases and J by 1 base; unmatched bases: 5. The CDR3 runs 15 residues. Germline values: CDR1 SGHDN, CDR2 FVKESK. The CDR3 loop is CASRQNRGNTGELFF. CDR3 DNA sequence: TGTGCCAGCAGGCAGAACAGGGGGAACACCGGGGAGCTGTTTTTT.

J is TRBJ2-5 and V is TRBV5-8, with D unresolved. V lost 1 base and J lost 3, with 10 bases in between. This CDR3 is 14 amino acids long. Germline V gene lookup returns CDR1 SGHTS and CDR2 YDEGEE. CDR3 in DNA: TGTGCCAGCAGCTTGACTGTAGCTAAAGAGACCCAGTACTTC. Translation: CASSLTVAKETQYF.

The V call is TRBV7-9, the J call TRBJ1-3; D remains unclear. CDR3 length equals 17 residues. Deletions cut 1 base from V and 0 bases from J, with 13 bases between. Germline values: CDR1 SEHNR, CDR2 FQNEAQ (reference sequence). In DNA form, the CDR3 reads TGTGCCAGCAGCTTAGATGCTTTACTGAGCTCTGGAAACACCATATATTTT. It translates to CASSLDALLSSGNTIYF.

The CDR3 nucleotides read TGTGCCAGCTCGAGGACTACGAGCACAGATACGCAGTATTTT. This encodes CASSRTTSTDTQYF. This chain joins TRBV6-6 and TRBJ2-3, with D perhaps matching TRBD2 (6 bases). This CDR3 spans 14 amino acids. Deletions cut 8 bases from V and 0 bases from J, with 12 bases between. The V gene's germline CDR1 is MNHNY and CDR2 SVGAGI (reference sequence).